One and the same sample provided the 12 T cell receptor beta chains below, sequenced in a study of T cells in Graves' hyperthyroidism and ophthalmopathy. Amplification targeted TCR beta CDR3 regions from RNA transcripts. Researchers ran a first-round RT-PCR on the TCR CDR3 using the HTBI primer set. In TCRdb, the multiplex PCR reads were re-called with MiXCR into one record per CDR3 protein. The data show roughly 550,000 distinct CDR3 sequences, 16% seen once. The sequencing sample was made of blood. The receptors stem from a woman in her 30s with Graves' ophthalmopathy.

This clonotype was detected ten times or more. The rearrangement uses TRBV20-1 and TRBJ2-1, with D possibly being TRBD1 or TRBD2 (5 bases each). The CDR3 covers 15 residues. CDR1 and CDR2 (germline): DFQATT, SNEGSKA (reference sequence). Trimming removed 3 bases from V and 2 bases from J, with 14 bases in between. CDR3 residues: CSASRDARTYNEQFF. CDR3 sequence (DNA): TGCAGTGCTAGCCGGGACGCAAGGACCTACAATGAGCAGTTCTTC.

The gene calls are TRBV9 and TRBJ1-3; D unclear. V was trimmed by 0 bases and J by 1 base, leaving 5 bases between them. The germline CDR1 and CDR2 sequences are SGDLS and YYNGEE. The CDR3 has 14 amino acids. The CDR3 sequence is CASSVAGSGNTIYF. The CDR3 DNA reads TGTGCCAGCAGCGTAGCGGGGTCTGGAAACACCATATATTTT.

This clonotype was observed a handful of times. CDR3 sequence: CASSVTQGGTPEQYF. The DNA of the CDR3 is TGTGCCAGCAGCGTCACTCAAGGAGGGACCCCCGAGCAGTACTTC. J is TRBJ2-7 and V is TRBV9, with D possibly TRBD2 on 6 matching bases. Looked up from germline, CDR1 is SGDLS and CDR2 is YYNGEE. The CDR3 is 15 amino acids. Trimming shortened V by 2 bases and J by 6 bases, and 18 bases separated the two germline ends.

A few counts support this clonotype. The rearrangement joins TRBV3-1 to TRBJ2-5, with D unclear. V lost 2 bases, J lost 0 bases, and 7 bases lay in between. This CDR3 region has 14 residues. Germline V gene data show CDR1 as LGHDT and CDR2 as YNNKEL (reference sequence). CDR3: CASSQYGDQETQYF. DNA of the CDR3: TGTGCCAGCAGCCAATATGGGGACCAAGAGACCCAGTACTTC.

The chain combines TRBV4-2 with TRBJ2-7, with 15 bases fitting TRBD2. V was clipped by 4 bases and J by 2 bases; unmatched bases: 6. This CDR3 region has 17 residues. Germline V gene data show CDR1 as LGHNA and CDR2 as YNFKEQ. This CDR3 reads CASSPDGLAGGAYEQYF. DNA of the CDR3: TGTGCCAGCAGCCCCGACGGACTAGCGGGAGGGGCCTACGAGCAGTACTTC.

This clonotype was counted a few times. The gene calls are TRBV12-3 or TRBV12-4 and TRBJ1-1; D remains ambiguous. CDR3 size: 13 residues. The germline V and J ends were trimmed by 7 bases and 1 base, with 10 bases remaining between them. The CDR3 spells CASTIRGNTEAFF. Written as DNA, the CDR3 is TGTGCCAGCACCATACGGGGGAACACTGAAGCTTTCTTT.

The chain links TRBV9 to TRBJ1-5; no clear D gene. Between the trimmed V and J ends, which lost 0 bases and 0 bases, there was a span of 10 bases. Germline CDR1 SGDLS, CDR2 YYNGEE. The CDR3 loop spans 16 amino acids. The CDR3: CASSVDPGDSNQPQHF. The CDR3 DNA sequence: TGTGCCAGCAGCGTAGATCCGGGAGATAGCAATCAGCCCCAGCATTTT.

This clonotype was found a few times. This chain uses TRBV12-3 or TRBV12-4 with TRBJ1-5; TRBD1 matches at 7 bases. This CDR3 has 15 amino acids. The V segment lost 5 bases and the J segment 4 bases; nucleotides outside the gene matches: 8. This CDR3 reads CASSGTDRPNQPQHF. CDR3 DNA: TGTGCCAGCAGTGGGACAGATAGACCTAATCAGCCCCAGCATTTT.

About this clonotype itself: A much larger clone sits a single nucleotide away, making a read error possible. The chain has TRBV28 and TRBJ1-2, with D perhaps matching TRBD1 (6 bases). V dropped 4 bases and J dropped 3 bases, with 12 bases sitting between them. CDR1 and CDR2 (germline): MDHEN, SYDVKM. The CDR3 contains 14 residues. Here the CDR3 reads CASSSPGVYYGYTF. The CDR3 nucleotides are TGTGCCAGCAGTTCACCAGGGGTCTACTATGGCTACACCTTC.

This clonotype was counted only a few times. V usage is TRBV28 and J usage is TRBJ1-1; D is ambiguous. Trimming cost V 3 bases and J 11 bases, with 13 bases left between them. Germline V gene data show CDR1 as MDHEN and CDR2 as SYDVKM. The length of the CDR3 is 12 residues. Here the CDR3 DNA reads TGTGCCAGCAGTTTCTACCCCGGGATGGCTTTCTTT. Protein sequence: CASSFYPGMAFF.

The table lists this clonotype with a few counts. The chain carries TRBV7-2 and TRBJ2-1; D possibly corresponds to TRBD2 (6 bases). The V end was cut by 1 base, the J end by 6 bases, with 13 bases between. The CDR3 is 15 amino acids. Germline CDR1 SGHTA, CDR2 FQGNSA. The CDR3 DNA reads TGTGCCAGCAGCTTAGTACCGGGAGCGTTCAATGAGCAGTTCTTC. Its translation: CASSLVPGAFNEQFF.

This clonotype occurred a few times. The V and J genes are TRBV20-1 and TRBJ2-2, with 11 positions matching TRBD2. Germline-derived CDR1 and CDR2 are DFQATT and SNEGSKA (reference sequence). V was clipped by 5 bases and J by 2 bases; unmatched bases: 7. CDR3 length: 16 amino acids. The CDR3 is CSASPSGRSNTGELFF. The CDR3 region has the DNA TGCAGTGCTTCGCCTAGCGGGAGGAGCAACACCGGGGAGCTGTTTTTT.